The clone carrying this T cell receptor (beta chain) was detected only a few times. Its antigen is undetermined. Quantitative molecular-barcoded 5'-RACE generated the TCR beta libraries. In TCRdb, the 5' RACE reads were re-called with MiXCR into one record per CDR3 protein. The data contain 350,000 to 550,000 distinct CDR3 sequences, roughly 25% of them singletons. This sample is part of a study of CD8 T cells in ankylosing spondylitis. Study findings and constraints: Significantly higher representation of disease-linked clones was reported for matched ankylosing spondylitis synovial fluid. Clones linked to the disease showed a CD8+ phenotype. They occurred at relatively low frequencies in peripheral blood. Apparently characteristic of ankylosing spondylitis blood was a TCR beta motif (under ten highly homologous variants). Earlier literature documents some of the motif variants in reactive arthritis synovial fluid and blood.

This CDR3 comprises 13 residues. From germline, CDR1 is DFQATT and CDR2 SNEGSKA (reference sequence). Trimming at V came to 6 bases and at J to 8 bases, leaving 8 bases not matched to a gene. Material: blood, either unsorted or a sorted T cell fraction (not recorded which). This receptor was obtained from a male donor with ankylosing spondylitis. The chain is built from TRBV20-1 and TRBJ1-1; 11 nucleotides line up with TRBD1. In DNA form, the CDR3 reads TGCAGTGCGGGACAGGGGGACACCTTCGAAGCTTTCTTT. Amino acid sequence: CSAGQGDTFEAFF.